These 25 T cell receptor beta chains share one sample of origin, sequenced in a study of blood T cell repertoires in COVID-19. Measured with immunoSEQ multiplex PCR; TCRdb has only the in-frame clones, and not every one. Found here are about half a million clones, less than 90% of them singletons; the top ten hold 7% to 10%. The material sequenced was PBMCs or T cells enriched from blood (not recorded which). These receptors were taken from a woman aged 60-75 years who had recovered from COVID-19.

V is TRBV30 and J is TRBJ1-2; D is unresolved. The CDR3 spans 15 residues. Germline V CDR1 and CDR2: GTSNPN, SVGIG (reference sequence). Trimming cost V 0 bases and J 5 bases, with 16 bases left between them. The CDR3 nucleotides read TGTGCCTGGAGTGTACGGGGTTCCCATTGGTATGGCTACACCTTC. It translates to CAWSVRGSHWYGYTF.

The chain combines TRBV5-1 with TRBJ1-5; no clear D gene. The CDR3 runs 13 residues. Trimming took 0 bases from V and 6 from J, leaving 7 bases between them. The germline V gene encodes CDR1 SGHRS and CDR2 YFSETQ. CDR3 sequence reads: CASSLGEGQPQHF. In nucleotides, the CDR3 is TGCGCCAGCAGCTTGGGAGAGGGTCAGCCCCAGCATTTT.

The rearrangement links TRBV10-3 to TRBJ2-2, with 8 bases matching TRBD1. Germline-derived CDR1 and CDR2 are ENHRY and SYGVKD. There are 15 residues in the CDR3. V was clipped by 6 bases and J by 1 base; unmatched bases: 4. This chain's CDR3 is CAISDRGGNTGELFF. CDR3 coding DNA: TGTGCCATCAGCGACAGGGGAGGGAACACCGGGGAGCTGTTTTTT.

This chain joins TRBV9 and TRBJ1-4; 7 bases fit TRBD1. Germline CDR1 and CDR2: SGDLS and YYNGEE. This CDR3 contains 12 residues. Here the CDR3 DNA reads TGTCCTGAGACAGGGAATAATGAAAAACTGTTTTTT. Translation gives CPETGNNEKLFF.

The genes are TRBV9 and TRBJ1-3; TRBD1 agrees at 9 bases. V shed 4 bases, J shed 4 bases, and the junction held 3 bases outside the gene matches. Germline V gene data show CDR1 as SGDLS and CDR2 as YYNGEE. The CDR3 runs to 14 residues. CDR3 sequence (DNA): TGTGCCAGCAGCCCCGGGACAGGGGGAAACACCATATATTTT. Translating it yields CASSPGTGGNTIYF.

The V gene is TRBV5-1, the J gene TRBJ2-1; 9 nucleotides agree with TRBD1. J lost 3 bases, V lost 3 bases, and 7 bases had no gene match. The CDR3 sequence is 16 residues long. CDR1 and CDR2 from the germline V gene are SGHRS and YFSETQ. The CDR3 spells CASSSIQGANYNEQFF. CDR3 DNA sequence: TGCGCCAGCAGCTCAATACAGGGGGCCAACTACAATGAGCAGTTCTTC.

In DNA, the CDR3 is TGTGCCAGCACGGACAGAGCCTACGAGCAGTACGTC. Translation gives CASTDRAYEQYV. The chain joins TRBV6-5 to TRBJ2-7; tentatively, D is TRBD1 (6 bases). The germline gives CDR1 MNHEY, CDR2 SVGAGI. There are 12 residues in the CDR3. V lost 7 bases and J lost 2, with 9 bases in between.

V and J are TRBV2 and TRBJ1-3, with 7 bases that match TRBD1. This CDR3 has 16 residues. V was pared by 4 bases and J by 1 base, with 7 bases of the junction left unmatched. Germline CDR1 and CDR2: SNHLY and FYNNEI. The CDR3 DNA is TGTGCCAGCAGTGGACAGGGAGTAAGATCTGGAAACACCATATATTTT. Its protein product is CASSGQGVRSGNTIYF.

The chain is built from TRBV18 and TRBJ2-7; 7 nucleotides match TRBD1. Germline CDR1 reads KGHSH; CDR2 reads LQKENI. CDR3 size: 14 residues. V shed 3 bases and J 4 bases; nucleotides not matched to a gene: 6. CDR3: CASSPGTAAYEQYF. For the CDR3, the DNA is TGTGCCAGCTCACCGGGGACAGCCGCTTACGAGCAGTACTTC.

The rearrangement joins TRBV5-5 to TRBJ2-5; perhaps TRBD1 as D (5 bases). The germline V gene has CDR1 SGHKS and CDR2 YYEKEE (reference sequence). Trimming removed 7 bases from V and 4 bases from J, with 17 bases in between. The CDR3 loop spans 14 amino acids. DNA of the CDR3: TGTGCCAGCGAAGGAAGGGGCGTGCCAGAGACCCAGTACTTC. Translated: CASEGRGVPETQYF. The whole variable domain, remainder taken from reference TRBV5-5 and TRBJ2-5, is DAGVTQSPTHLIKTRGQQVTLRCSPISGHKSVSWYQQVLGQGPQFIFQYYEKEERGRGNFPDRFSARQFPNYSSELNVNALLLGDSALYLCASEGRGVPETQYFGPGTRLLVL.

This clone has only one observation. J is TRBJ2-1 and V is TRBV4-1; 7 bases match TRBD1. Germline assignment: CDR1 MGHRA and CDR2 YSYEKL. The trim removed 1 base at V and 7 bases at J, leaving 7 bases unmatched. CDR3 length: 15 residues. The CDR3 nucleotides read TGCGCCAGCAGCCAAGGTGATAGCAGGGGGAATGAGCAGTTCTTC. Residues: CASSQGDSRGNEQFF.

The gene calls are TRBV5-1 and TRBJ2-7; D is perhaps TRBD2 (7 bases). V lost 1 base and J lost 0, with 11 bases in between. This CDR3 region has 15 residues. Germline assignment: CDR1 SGHRS and CDR2 YFSETQ. CDR3 in DNA: TGCGCCAGCAGCTTGACGGCGGGGGCCTCCTACGAGCAGTACTTC. This encodes CASSLTAGASYEQYF.

V is TRBV2 and J is TRBJ1-1; 8 nucleotides line up with TRBD1. The CDR3 has 14 amino acids. V dropped 5 bases and J dropped 6; count of bases not matched to a gene: 8. Germline loops: CDR1 SNHLY, CDR2 FYNNEI. CDR3 in DNA: TGTGCCAGCAGTTACACAGTACAGGGGGCTGAAGCTTTCTTT. It specifies CASSYTVQGAEAFF.

The chain combines TRBV5-8 with TRBJ2-7; a weak D match, TRBD2 (6 bases). V was trimmed by 0 bases and J by 6 bases, leaving 13 bases between them. The CDR3 is 14 residues long. Germline values: CDR1 SGHTS, CDR2 YDEGEE. The CDR3 DNA is TGTGCCAGCAGCTTGGGTGGGGGGATCGGCGAGCAGTACGTC. Its translation: CASSLGGGIGEQYV.

This rearrangement joins TRBV10-3 to TRBJ2-1; possibly TRBD1 for D (6 bases). The CDR3 covers 17 residues. Trimming pared 0 bases from V and 7 bases from J, leaving 19 bases between. From germline, CDR1 is ENHRY and CDR2 SYGVKD. In nucleotides, the CDR3 is TGTGCCATCAGTGAGTCTGTTAACATAGACAGGTTGAATGAGCAGTTCTTC. Translated, it gives CAISESVNIDRLNEQFF.

The chain combines TRBV30 with TRBJ2-7, with 7 bases matching TRBD2. Germline V lookup: CDR1 GTSNPN, CDR2 SVGIG (reference sequence). Unmatched junction bases numbered 9, after V lost 7 bases and J lost 3 bases. The CDR3 contains 13 residues. Written as DNA, the CDR3 is TGTGCCTTAGCTACTAGCGCGGGCTACGAGCAGTACTTC. Protein sequence: CALATSAGYEQYF.

The chain uses TRBV14 and TRBJ2-7, with D unresolved. V lost 3 bases, J lost 9 bases, and 9 bases lay in between. CDR3 length: 11 residues. Germline-derived CDR1 and CDR2 are SGHDN and FVKESK. CDR3 nucleotide sequence: TGTGCCAGCAGCCACAGGATTAGGCAGTACGTC. This sequence encodes CASSHRIRQYV.

This clone has a single count. V is TRBV25-1 and J is TRBJ2-2; D uncertain. V lost 2 bases and J 0 bases, leaving 10 bases between the germline ends. The CDR3 contains 16 residues. Germline V gives CDR1 MGHDK, CDR2 SYGVNS. CDR3 sequence (DNA): TGTGCCAGCAGTGAAACTACCCCTTCGAACACCGGGGAGCTGTTTTTT. Translating it yields CASSETTPSNTGELFF.

This clone has only a few counts. V gene TRBV19 combines with J gene TRBJ1-1; D is possibly TRBD1 (5 bases). Germline V lookup: CDR1 LNHDA, CDR2 SQIVND (reference sequence). This CDR3 contains 16 residues. The V and J ends lost 0 bases and 3 bases respectively, with 14 bases between them. CDR3 loop: CASSIDLGRVDTEAFF. CDR3 bases: TGTGCCAGTAGTATAGATCTTGGCAGGGTCGACACTGAAGCTTTCTTT.

Here the CDR3 reads CASSLPGLAGGQEQFF. The CDR3 region has the DNA TGTGCCAGCAGCTTACCGGGACTAGCGGGGGGACAGGAGCAGTTCTTC. This rearrangement joins TRBV7-9 to TRBJ2-1; TRBD2 agrees at 15 bases. The CDR3 has 16 amino acids. J gave up 10 bases and V 2 bases, and 6 bases lay outside the gene matches. The V gene's germline CDR1 is SEHNR and CDR2 FQNEAQ (reference sequence).

V and J are TRBV3-1 (or the pseudogene TRBV3-2) and TRBJ1-6; tentatively, D is TRBD1 (6 bases). V was clipped by 2 bases and J by 9 bases, with 11 bases between them. The CDR3 contains 14 residues. Germline V gene data show CDR1 as LGHDT and CDR2 as YNNKEL (reference sequence). This CDR3 is CASSQSGVRSPLHF. For the CDR3, the DNA is TGTGCCAGCAGCCAATCAGGGGTACGTTCACCCCTCCACTTT.

The chain has TRBV2 and TRBJ2-3, with TRBD2 identical over 11 bases. V dropped 6 bases and J dropped 6; count of bases not matched to a gene: 8. From germline, CDR1 is SNHLY and CDR2 FYNNEI. The CDR3 totals 15 residues. In DNA form, the CDR3 reads TGTGCCAGCAGGGCCCTAGCGGGGGGCCGGGATACGCAGTATTTT. Its translation: CASRALAGGRDTQYF.

This sequence joins TRBV5-5 and TRBJ2-2, with a weak D call TRBD1 (5 bases). The germline CDR1 and CDR2 sequences are SGHKS and YYEKEE (reference sequence). Deletions cut 1 base from V and 1 base from J, with 14 bases between. The CDR3 consists of 17 residues. CDR3 loop: CASSLLRVDRNTGELFF. Here the CDR3 DNA reads TGTGCCAGCAGCTTGCTACGGGTTGACAGGAACACCGGGGAGCTGTTTTTT.

The rearrangement links TRBV9 to TRBJ1-5, with D tentatively TRBD1 (5 bases). CDR1 is SGDLS and CDR2 is YYNGEE in the germline V gene. The V end lost 0 bases, the J end lost 5 bases, and 9 bases lay between the germline ends. The CDR3 has 14 amino acids. CDR3 DNA: TGTGCCAGCAGCGTAGCTTCCAGGGATCAGCCCCAGCATTTT. Translating it yields CASSVASRDQPQHF.

The CDR3 sequence is CASSLAGTGLTDTQYF. CDR3 nucleotides: TGCGCCAGCAGCTTGGCCGGGACAGGCCTCACAGATACGCAGTATTTT. The gene calls are TRBV5-1 and TRBJ2-3; 8 positions agree with TRBD1. The V and J ends lost 0 bases and 2 bases, in that order; junction bases with no gene match: 5. The CDR3 is made up of 16 amino acids. CDR1 and CDR2 (germline): SGHRS, YFSETQ.